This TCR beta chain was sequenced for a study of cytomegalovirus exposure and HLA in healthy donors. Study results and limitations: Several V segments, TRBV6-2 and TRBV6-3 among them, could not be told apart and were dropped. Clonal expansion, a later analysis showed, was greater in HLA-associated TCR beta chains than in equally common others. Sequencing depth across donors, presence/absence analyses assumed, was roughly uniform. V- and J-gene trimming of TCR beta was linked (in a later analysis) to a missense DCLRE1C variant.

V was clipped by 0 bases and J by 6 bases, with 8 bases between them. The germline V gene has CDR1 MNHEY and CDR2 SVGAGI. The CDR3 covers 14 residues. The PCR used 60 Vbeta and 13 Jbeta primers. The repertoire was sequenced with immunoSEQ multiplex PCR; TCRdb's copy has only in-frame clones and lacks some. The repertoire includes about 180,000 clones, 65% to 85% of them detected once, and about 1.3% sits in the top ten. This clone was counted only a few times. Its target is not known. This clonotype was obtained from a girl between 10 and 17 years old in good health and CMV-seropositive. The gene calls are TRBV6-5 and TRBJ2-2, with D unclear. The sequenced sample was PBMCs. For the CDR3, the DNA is TGTGCCAGCAGTTACTCCCTAATGTCCGGGGAGCTGTTTTTT. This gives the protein CASSYSLMSGELFF.